These 23 T cell receptor beta chains were all obtained from the same sample, sequenced in a study of T cells in Graves' hyperthyroidism and ophthalmopathy. RNA transcripts provided the source from which TCR beta CDR3 regions were amplified. HTBI primers were the set used in a first-round RT-PCR of the TCR CDR3. Each CDR3 protein is one row after TCRdb ran MiXCR on the multiplex PCR reads. Found here are hundreds of thousands of distinct CDR3 sequences, around 20% of them singletons; the top ten hold approximately 30%. Sequences were obtained from blood. The receptor set was obtained from a man aged 25-45 years with Graves' ophthalmopathy.

This clonotype was observed a handful of times. The V and J genes are TRBV5-1 and TRBJ1-1, with D unresolved. The V and J ends lost 4 bases and 0 bases respectively, with 10 bases between them. The CDR3 sequence is 14 residues long. Germline V gene sequence: CDR1 SGHRS, CDR2 YFSETQ. The CDR3 DNA reads as TGCGCCAGCAGCCCCCTTACCTTGAACACTGAAGCTTTCTTT. Translating it yields CASSPLTLNTEAFF.

This clonotype was detected ten times or more. The rearrangement joins TRBV12-3 or TRBV12-4 to TRBJ2-3; TRBD2 is a possible D gene (5 bases). Trimming removed 6 bases at V and 0 bases at J, with 13 bases between. The CDR3 spans 15 residues. The CDR3 coding sequence is TGTGCCAGCAGCCCCTTGGGGAGTAGCACAGATACGCAGTATTTT. It codes for CASSPLGSSTDTQYF.

Of note for this clonotype: A read error may explain this, as a much larger clone is one base away. The chain carries TRBV10-3 and TRBJ2-7; 11 bases are a match to TRBD2. The CDR3 runs to 16 residues. The V gene end was trimmed by 4 bases and the J gene end by 0 bases; junction bases not matched to a gene: 5. The germline V gene has CDR1 ENHRY and CDR2 SYGVKD. The CDR3 sequence: CAISGTSGFSSYEQYF. The CDR3 DNA is TGTGCCATCAGTGGGACTAGCGGGTTCAGCTCCTACGAGCAGTACTTC.

This clonotype was detected only a few times. The chain's CDR3 is CASSLLTGDTDTQYF. The CDR3 DNA follows: TGTGCCAGCAGCTTGTTGACAGGGGACACAGATACGCAGTATTTT. The chain joins TRBV7-9 to TRBJ2-3; 8 nucleotides align to TRBD1. In germline, CDR1 is SEHNR, CDR2 FQNEAQ (reference sequence). V was pared by 3 bases and J by 2 bases, with 4 bases of the junction left unmatched. The CDR3 runs to 15 residues.

This clonotype was counted many times. CDR3 bases: TGCAGTGCTAGTGGGGAATTCCAAGAGACCCAGTACTTC. It translates to CSASGEFQETQYF. The J gene is TRBJ2-5, the V gene TRBV20-1; D unclear. The V and J ends lost 3 bases and 1 base respectively, with 9 bases between them. Germline V gene sequence: CDR1 DFQATT, CDR2 SNEGSKA (reference sequence). There are 13 residues in the CDR3.

The V call is TRBV20-1, the J call TRBJ2-1; no clear D gene. The CDR3 totals 11 residues. Germline CDR1 DFQATT, CDR2 SNEGSKA (reference sequence). The V gene lost 3 bases and the J gene lost 9 bases, with 9 bases spanning the gap. The CDR3 region is CSASEVAEQFF. The CDR3, as DNA: TGCAGTGCTAGTGAAGTAGCTGAGCAGTTCTTC.

For this clonotype: This may arise from a read error, as a much more abundant clone is one base away. The J gene is TRBJ1-1, the V gene TRBV18; TRBD1 matches at 7 bases. The CDR3 sequence is 12 residues long. Germline values: CDR1 KGHSH, CDR2 LQKENI. The CDR3 loop is CASSEQGKEASF. The DNA for the CDR3 is TGTGCCAGCTCAGAACAGGGGAAAGAAGCTTCCTTT.

The chain joins TRBV28 to TRBJ2-1; D perhaps matches TRBD2 (5 bases). CDR3 length: 15 amino acids. Germline V lookup: CDR1 MDHEN, CDR2 SYDVKM. The V gene lost 5 bases and the J gene lost 1 base, with 12 bases spanning the gap. The CDR3 sequence: CASSPVRGSYNEQFF. Here the CDR3 DNA reads TGTGCCAGCAGTCCCGTTCGGGGATCCTACAATGAGCAGTTCTTC. Drawing the rest from reference TRBV28 and TRBJ2-1, the complete variable domain is DVKVTQSSRYLVKRTGEKVFLECVQDMDHENMFWYRQDPGLGLRLIYFSYDVKMKEKGDIPEGYSVSREKKERFSLILESASTNQTSMYLCASSPVRGSYNEQFFGPGTRLTVL.

In its sample, this clonotype was seen many times. The chain couples TRBV28 to TRBJ2-7; D possibly corresponds to TRBD2 (6 bases). Germline V lookup: CDR1 MDHEN, CDR2 SYDVKM. This CDR3 is built from 14 residues. V shed 5 bases and J shed 3 bases, with 14 bases lying between them. CDR3 sequence (DNA): TGTGCCAGCAGTCTAGCGAGTTACTTCTACGAGCAGTACTTC. Encoded protein: CASSLASYFYEQYF.

The table lists this clonotype with many counts. This sequence joins TRBV20-1 and TRBJ1-2; 9 bases match TRBD1. From germline, CDR1 is DFQATT and CDR2 SNEGSKA (reference sequence). The CDR3 sequence is 17 residues long. The ends lost 5 bases at V and 2 bases at J; junction bases unmatched: 15. CDR3 nucleotides: TGCAGTGCTCCTCAGGTTCAGACCGGACAGGGGAACTATGGCTACACCTTC. Translated: CSAPQVQTGQGNYGYTF.

This clonotype was detected many times. This sequence joins TRBV10-1 and TRBJ1-1, with a possible D match to TRBD1 (6 bases). Trimming stripped 4 bases from V and 2 bases from J, with 11 bases between. Germline V gene lookup returns CDR1 WNHNN and CDR2 SYGVQD (reference sequence). The CDR3 consists of 14 residues. DNA for the CDR3: TGCGCCAGCAGTGGAGGACAGCGAAACACTGAAGCTTTCTTT. This translates into CASSGGQRNTEAFF.

V and J are TRBV6-1 and TRBJ1-3; D may be TRBD1 (5 bases). Germline V gives CDR1 MNHNS, CDR2 SASEGT. The CDR3 has 16 residues. Trimming shortened V by 0 bases and J by 0 bases, and 9 bases separated the two germline ends. This CDR3 reads CASSEAGTYSGNTIYF. CDR3 bases: TGTGCCAGCAGTGAAGCTGGGACGTACTCTGGAAACACCATATATTTT.

The table lists this clonotype with a few counts. This chain connects TRBV24-1 to TRBJ2-2; 7 nucleotides match TRBD1. The CDR3 extends over 14 amino acids. Trimming cost V 8 bases and J 0 bases; bases outside gene matches: 2. CDR1 and CDR2 from the germline V gene are KGHDR and SFDVKD. The chain's CDR3 is CATTTGANTGELFF. DNA for the CDR3: TGTGCCACCACCACAGGGGCGAACACCGGGGAGCTGTTTTTT.

The chain uses TRBV7-9 and TRBJ2-7, with TRBD2 matching 10 bases. Germline V gene lookup returns CDR1 SEHNR and CDR2 FQNEAQ (reference sequence). This CDR3 contains 15 residues. V dropped 5 bases and J dropped 4; count of bases not matched to a gene: 8. CDR3 sequence: CASSQPLAGKYEQYF. CDR3 nucleotides: TGTGCCAGCAGCCAACCACTAGCGGGAAAGTACGAGCAGTACTTC. Full variable domain (remainder filled in from reference TRBV7-9 and TRBJ2-7): DTGVSQNPRHKITKRGQNVTFRCDPISEHNRLYWYRQTLGQGPEFLTYFQNEAQLEKSRLLSDRFSAERPKGSFSTLEIQRTEQGDSAMYLCASSQPLAGKYEQYFGPGTRLTVT.

This chain uses TRBV28 with TRBJ1-4; D is unresolved. Germline V lookup: CDR1 MDHEN, CDR2 SYDVKM. Trimming cost V 3 bases and J 8 bases, with 13 bases left between them. This CDR3 is built from 14 residues. The CDR3 DNA follows: TGTGCCAGCAGTTTCCCGTTGGAAGAAGAAAAACTGTTTTTT. This translates into CASSFPLEEEKLFF.

This clonotype was observed many times. The chain carries TRBV6-1 and TRBJ1-3; 7 bases agree with TRBD1. V lost 5 bases, J lost 6 bases, and 19 bases stayed unmatched. Germline V lookup: CDR1 MNHNS, CDR2 SASEGT. The CDR3 covers 18 residues. CDR3 region: CASSPRQGLESLVNTIYF. CDR3 DNA sequence: TGTGCCAGCAGTCCACGACAGGGCCTAGAGAGTCTGGTAAACACCATATATTTT.

This clonotype was recorded at least ten times. CDR3 nucleotide sequence: TGTGCCAGCAGCCTCAGCAGGGTTGAGACCCAGTACTTC. Amino acid sequence: CASSLSRVETQYF. This chain uses TRBV11-2 with TRBJ2-5; tentative D call: TRBD1 (5 bases). The CDR3 loop spans 13 amino acids. Germline values: CDR1 SGHAT, CDR2 FQNNGV. The V end lost 5 bases, the J end lost 5 bases, and 12 bases lay between the germline ends.

The chain has TRBV11-2 and TRBJ1-3, with no clear D. The germline gives CDR1 SGHAT, CDR2 FQNNGV. This CDR3 comprises 17 residues. Trimming pared 0 bases from V and 2 bases from J, leaving 14 bases between. CDR3: CASSLDQWTPPGNTIYF. In DNA, the CDR3 is TGTGCCAGCAGCTTAGATCAATGGACCCCTCCTGGAAACACCATATATTTT.

This clonotype was recorded many times. The V and J genes are TRBV20-1 and TRBJ1-2; D is unclear. The CDR3 spans 13 residues. Trimming left V 2 bases short and J 4 bases short, with 11 bases between. Germline CDR1 is DFQATT and CDR2 is SNEGSKA (reference sequence). The CDR3 loop is CSARSPGSYGYTF. As DNA, the CDR3 is TGCAGTGCTAGAAGTCCGGGGAGCTATGGCTACACCTTC.

A single count supports this clonotype. The V gene is TRBV20-1, the J gene TRBJ1-5, with a weak D call TRBD1 (5 bases). V was cut by 6 bases and J by 5 bases, with 14 bases left in between. The germline V gene encodes CDR1 DFQATT and CDR2 SNEGSKA (reference sequence). CDR3 size: 13 residues. The CDR3 region is CSASERGDQPQHF. The CDR3 nucleotides read TGCAGTGCCTCCGAGAGGGGCGATCAGCCCCAGCATTTT.

This clonotype came up a few times. This chain links TRBV6-5 with TRBJ2-5, with 9 bases that match TRBD2. The CDR3 has 18 amino acids. The V gene end was trimmed by 0 bases and the J gene end by 3 bases; junction bases not matched to a gene: 11. From germline, CDR1 is MNHEY and CDR2 SVGAGI. The CDR3 DNA follows: TGTGCCAGCAGTTACTCGATGGGGCTAGCGGGATCGAAAGAGACCCAGTACTTC. Protein: CASSYSMGLAGSKETQYF.

This clonotype was seen more than once but under ten times. The V call is TRBV24-1, the J call TRBJ1-1; TRBD1 matches 7 bases. CDR1 and CDR2 from the germline V gene are KGHDR and SFDVKD. J lost 0 bases, V lost 7 bases, and 10 bases had no gene match. The CDR3 has 16 amino acids. The CDR3 spells CATRPGTVNMNTEAFF. The CDR3 nucleotides read TGTGCCACCAGACCCGGGACAGTCAACATGAACACTGAAGCTTTCTTT.

The chain combines TRBV18 with TRBJ2-3; D is undetermined. V lost 0 bases, J lost 5 bases, and 6 bases lay in between. Looked up from germline, CDR1 is KGHSH and CDR2 is LQKENI. This CDR3 contains 13 residues. The CDR3 is CASSPPMGDTQYF. DNA for the CDR3: TGTGCCAGCTCACCACCCATGGGAGATACGCAGTATTTT. The whole variable domain, remainder taken from reference TRBV18 and TRBJ2-3, is NAGVMQNPRHLVRRRGQEARLRCSPMKGHSHVYWYRQLPEEGLKFMVYLQKENIIDESGMPKERFSAEFPKEGPSILRIQQVVRGDSAAYFCASSPPMGDTQYFGPGTRLTVL.